Here is one T cell receptor (beta chain) with its context. Its specificity is not known. The sample comes from a study of cytomegalovirus exposure and HLA in healthy donors. Study outcomes and limitations: Researchers counted around 180 TCR beta chains as cytomegalovirus-associated. In a later analysis, TCR beta V- and J-gene trimming was associated with a missense DCLRE1C variant. Sequencing probably produced one cluster of sequence variants that were highly shared.

V lost 7 bases and J 1 base, leaving 17 bases between the germline ends. Germline-derived CDR1 and CDR2 are SGHRS and YFSETQ. The CDR3 loop spans 16 amino acids. PCR amplification relied on 60 Vbeta primers (plus 13 Jbeta primers). Clones were read by immunoSEQ multiplex PCR, and TCRdb kept only the in-frame ones, dropping some. This table holds 190,000 or so clones, roughly 78% found once. The J gene is TRBJ2-2, the V gene TRBV5-1, with D possibly matching TRBD1 (6 bases). The receptor comes from a boy aged 10-17 years in good health and CMV-seronegative. Material: PBMCs. The CDR3 DNA is TGCGCCAGCGGTTCCCCGGGACAAGTGAACACCGGGGAGCTGTTTTTT. As protein: CASGSPGQVNTGELFF. Complete variable domain (other parts from reference TRBV5-1 and TRBJ2-2): KAGVTQTPRYLIKTRGQQVTLSCSPISGHRSVSWYQQTPGQGLQFLFEYFSETQRNKGNFPGRFSGRQFSNSRSEMNVSTLELGDSALYLCASGSPGQVNTGELFFGEGSRLTVL.